One and the same sample provided the 26 T cell receptor beta chains below, sequenced in a study of T cell responses to AZD1222 COVID-19 vaccine. TCRdb's copy holds only in-frame clones and misses some; the assay was immunoSEQ multiplex PCR. This table holds over 150,000 clones, roughly nine tenths found once. The source was peripheral blood, collected 28 days after the second AZD1222 dose. All receptors come from an adult who received the AZD1222 COVID-19 vaccine.

The V gene is TRBV27, the J gene TRBJ2-3; 8 bases agree with TRBD2. Germline CDR1 reads MNHEY; CDR2 reads SMNVEV (reference sequence). The CDR3 spans 15 residues. The ends lost 8 bases at V and 2 bases at J; junction bases unmatched: 9. CDR3 nucleotides: TGTGCCAGCGCAAGGGCGGGAGGTCACACAGATACGCAGTATTTT. Its protein product is CASARAGGHTDTQYF.

A remark on this clone: Its ends do not fully match the called genes, so a read error is possible. J is TRBJ2-1 and V is TRBV7-7; possible D gene TRBD2, 5 bases. This CDR3 region has 16 residues. CDR1 is SSHAT, CDR2 FNYEAQ, per germline (reference sequence). The CDR3 bases are TGTGCTAGCAGCTTAGCGCCGGGGAGCTCCTACAATGAGCAGTTCTTC. Translation: CASSLAPGSSYNEQFF.

The CDR3 loop reads CAWDGGTGNTIYF. The CDR3 bases are TGTGCCTGGGACGGTGGAACTGGAAACACCATATATTTT. The V and J genes are TRBV30 and TRBJ1-3; no clear D. CDR3 length: 13 residues. Looked up from germline, CDR1 is GTSNPN and CDR2 is SVGIG (reference sequence). The V end was cut by 5 bases, the J end by 2 bases, with 10 bases between.

Written as DNA, the CDR3 is TGCGCCAGCAGCTTTGGCGAAGACACCGGGGAGCTGTTTTTT. Protein: CASSFGEDTGELFF. V gene TRBV5-1 combines with J gene TRBJ2-2; the D is unclear. V was pared by 2 bases and J by 3 bases, with 8 bases between. This CDR3 is built from 14 residues. The germline V gene has CDR1 SGHRS and CDR2 YFSETQ.

This chain connects TRBV4-2 to TRBJ2-7; possibly TRBD2 for D (5 bases). The CDR3 contains 16 residues. The germline V and J ends were trimmed by 4 bases and 3 bases, with 19 bases remaining between them. CDR1 LGHNA and CDR2 YNFKEQ come from the germline V gene. CDR3 protein: CASSLEVERYNYEQYF. DNA for the CDR3: TGTGCCAGCAGCCTGGAGGTAGAGCGGTACAACTACGAGCAGTACTTC.

This clone occurred once. The chain joins TRBV30 to TRBJ1-1; no firm D call. Per germline, CDR1 GTSNPN and CDR2 SVGIG (reference sequence). The V end lost 2 bases, the J end lost 3 bases, and 16 bases lay between the germline ends. This CDR3 is 15 amino acids long. The DNA for the CDR3 is TGTGCCTGGAGTCCCCAAGACGGGTTGGACACTGAAGCTTTCTTT. Its protein is CAWSPQDGLDTEAFF.

The rearrangement links TRBV4-1 to TRBJ2-5; 11 nucleotides align to TRBD2. The germline gives CDR1 MGHRA, CDR2 YSYEKL. The CDR3 runs 15 residues. The V and J ends lost 6 bases and 5 bases, in that order; junction bases with no gene match: 8. In DNA form, the CDR3 reads TGCGCCAGCAGACTAGCGGGGGCCCCATGGGAGACCCAGTACTTC. It encodes CASRLAGAPWETQYF.

This chain links TRBV7-2 with TRBJ2-3, with D unclear. This CDR3 spans 12 amino acids. Germline V gene data show CDR1 as SGHTA and CDR2 as FQGNSA. Trimming took off 2 bases at V and 3 bases at J, with 3 bases between the two ends. CDR3 in amino acids: CASSLRTDTQYF. The CDR3 DNA sequence: TGTGCCAGCAGCTTACGGACAGATACGCAGTATTTT.

The gene calls are TRBV5-1 and TRBJ1-6, with D perhaps TRBD1 (5 bases). The CDR3 spans 15 residues. The germline V gene encodes CDR1 SGHRS and CDR2 YFSETQ. Trimming stripped 3 bases from V and 9 bases from J, with 16 bases between. CDR3 nucleotide sequence: TGCGCCAGCAGCTGGGGAGAGGACAAGGGTTCACCCCTCCACTTT. Protein sequence: CASSWGEDKGSPLHF.

The V gene is TRBV13, the J gene TRBJ2-5, with TRBD2 matching 8 bases. Per germline, CDR1 PRHDT and CDR2 FYEKMQ (reference sequence). Trimming took 4 bases from V and 1 from J; bases not matched to a gene: 5. The CDR3 has 15 amino acids. CDR3 DNA sequence: TGTGCCAGCAGCTCCCCGGGGGGGACCCAAGAGACCCAGTACTTC. Protein: CASSSPGGTQETQYF.

J is TRBJ2-7 and V is TRBV28; D tentatively fits TRBD1 or TRBD2 (5 bases each). The CDR3 has 14 residues. Per the germline V gene, CDR1 is MDHEN and CDR2 is SYDVKM. V was pared by 6 bases and J by 3 bases, with 15 bases between. The CDR3 sequence: CASRGTERGYEQYF. CDR3 in DNA: TGTGCCAGCAGGGGGACGGAAAGGGGCTACGAGCAGTACTTC. The full variable domain, in which reference TRBV28 and TRBJ2-7 provide the parts outside the CDR3, is DVKVTQSSRYLVKRTGEKVFLECVQDMDHENMFWYRQDPGLGLRLIYFSYDVKMKEKGDIPEGYSVSREKKERFSLILESASTNQTSMYLCASRGTERGYEQYFGPGTRLTVT.

Details on this clone: One end of the junction fails to match germline, which may point to a read error. CDR3 in amino acids: CSARVGEQYF. DNA of the CDR3: TGCAGTGCCAGAGTAGGTGAGCAGTACTTC. The chain combines TRBV20-1 with TRBJ2-7; no definite D call. Germline V gene sequence: CDR1 DFQATT, CDR2 SNEGSKA (reference sequence). The CDR3 sequence is 10 residues long.

The sample holds one count of this clone. The J gene is TRBJ2-5, the V gene TRBV7-3; 12 bases fit TRBD2. The CDR3 runs 15 residues. The germline V gene encodes CDR1 SGHTA and CDR2 FQGTGA. With V trimmed by 4 bases and J by 5 bases, 5 bases remained unmatched. The CDR3 coding sequence is TGTGCCAGCAGCTCGACTAGCGGGAGTGTGGAGACCCAGTACTTC. Its translation: CASSSTSGSVETQYF.

This chain links TRBV7-2 with TRBJ1-5; perhaps TRBD1 as D (5 bases). V was cut by 6 bases and J by 4 bases, with 10 bases left in between. CDR3 size: 13 residues. Per the germline V gene, CDR1 is SGHTA and CDR2 is FQGNSA. CDR3 amino acids: CASSQTENQPQHF. The CDR3 nucleotides are TGTGCCAGCAGTCAGACAGAAAATCAGCCCCAGCATTTT.

A word on this clone: The junction and the germline gene differ at one end; a read error may be behind it. The rearrangement links TRBV7-7 to TRBJ2-5; TRBD1 or TRBD2 may be the D gene (5 bases each). This CDR3 comprises 16 residues. Germline V gene lookup returns CDR1 SSHAT and CDR2 FNYEAQ (reference sequence). Here the CDR3 DNA reads TGTGCTAGCAGCTTACTTAGCTCCGGGGCCTGGGAGACCCAGTACTTC. The encoded protein is CASSLLSSGAWETQYF.

This chain links TRBV30 with TRBJ1-5; D is perhaps TRBD1 (5 bases). Looked up from germline, CDR1 is GTSNPN and CDR2 is SVGIG (reference sequence). Trimming removed 1 base at V and 4 bases at J, with 11 bases between. There are 14 residues in the CDR3. The CDR3 reads CAWSGLGGNQPQHF. CDR3 DNA sequence: TGTGCCTGGAGTGGCCTGGGGGGAAATCAGCCCCAGCATTTT.

The CDR3 nucleotides read TGTGCCAGCGTTCGTCCTCTGAACACTGAAGCTTTCTTT. Its protein product is CASVRPLNTEAFF. The genes are TRBV28 and TRBJ1-1; D remains unclear. The ends were cut back, 8 bases at V and 0 bases at J, with 10 bases in the middle. From germline, CDR1 is MDHEN and CDR2 SYDVKM. The CDR3 is 13 residues long.

V is TRBV6-5 and J is TRBJ2-7; 10 nucleotides match TRBD1. V was pared by 2 bases and J by 3 bases, with 4 bases of the junction left unmatched. Germline CDR1 and CDR2: MNHEY and SVGAGI. This CDR3 is built from 15 residues. The CDR3 protein is CASSYRWTGGYEQYF. The CDR3 coding sequence is TGTGCCAGCAGTTACCGCTGGACAGGGGGCTACGAGCAGTACTTC.

The gene calls are TRBV19 and TRBJ1-5; 8 bases are a match to TRBD1. The junction had 4 bases not matched to a gene; V was cut back by 1 base and J by 5 bases. CDR1 is LNHDA, CDR2 SQIVND, per germline (reference sequence). The CDR3 has 15 residues. The CDR3 bases are TGTGCCAGTAGTATAGGGGGGACAGGCTATCAGCCCCAGCATTTT. Protein product: CASSIGGTGYQPQHF.

The CDR3 sequence: CASSLEMGGRGTSYEQYF. CDR3 DNA: TGCGCCAGCAGCTTGGAAATGGGCGGCAGAGGGACCTCCTACGAGCAGTACTTC. V is TRBV5-1 and J is TRBJ2-7, with D possibly being TRBD1 or TRBD2 (5 bases each). This CDR3 contains 18 residues. V gave up 0 bases and J gave up 0 bases, with 19 bases separating them. CDR1 is SGHRS and CDR2 is YFSETQ in the germline V gene.

This clone was detected a few times. The gene calls are TRBV5-1 and TRBJ2-1; no firm D call. Per germline, CDR1 SGHRS and CDR2 YFSETQ. The CDR3 loop spans 15 amino acids. With 3 bases removed from V and 0 bases from J, the gap between germline ends came to 10 bases. The DNA for the CDR3 is TGCGCCAGCAGCTCTGACTCGAGCTCCTACAATGAGCAGTTCTTC. Protein: CASSSDSSSYNEQFF.

The rearrangement joins TRBV3-1 (or the pseudogene TRBV3-2) to TRBJ2-2; D unresolved. The CDR3 extends over 13 amino acids. Trimming removed 4 bases from V and 3 bases from J, with 6 bases in between. Germline V gene data show CDR1 as LGHDT and CDR2 as YNNKEL (reference sequence). CDR3 DNA: TGTGCCAGCAGCCCCGGATACACCGGGGAGCTGTTTTTT. It is translated as CASSPGYTGELFF.

The chain carries TRBV29-1 and TRBJ1-6; the match to TRBD1 covers 10 bases. The junction had 1 base not matched to a gene; V was cut back by 5 bases and J by 6 bases. CDR1 is SQVTM, CDR2 ANQGSEA, per germline. The CDR3 extends over 13 amino acids. The CDR3 reads CSVRQGANSPLHF. Here the CDR3 DNA reads TGCAGCGTTCGACAGGGGGCTAATTCACCCCTCCACTTT.

V is TRBV11-3 and J is TRBJ2-1; the match to TRBD2 covers 7 bases. Looked up from germline, CDR1 is SGHNT and CDR2 is YENEEA. V shed 1 base, J shed 6 bases, and the junction held 3 bases outside the gene matches. The CDR3 spans 14 residues. CDR3 in DNA: TGTGCCAGCAGCTTAGGCGGGAGTTCCAATGAGCAGTTCTTC. Protein: CASSLGGSSNEQFF.

The chain links TRBV11-2 to TRBJ1-6; the D is unclear. Germline CDR1 and CDR2: SGHAT and FQNNGV. The CDR3 extends over 14 amino acids. V gave up 5 bases and J gave up 6 bases, with 11 bases separating them. The CDR3: CASSPGGFNSPLHF. The CDR3 DNA is TGTGCCAGCAGCCCAGGCGGTTTTAATTCACCCCTCCACTTT.

This rearrangement joins TRBV28 to TRBJ2-3; the match to TRBD2 covers 7 bases. The V and J ends lost 6 bases and 3 bases, in that order; junction bases with no gene match: 6. CDR1 and CDR2 from the germline V gene are MDHEN and SYDVKM. The CDR3 is 14 residues long. The CDR3 spells CASRRDYPTDTQYF. DNA for the CDR3: TGTGCCAGCAGGCGGGACTACCCGACAGATACGCAGTATTTT.